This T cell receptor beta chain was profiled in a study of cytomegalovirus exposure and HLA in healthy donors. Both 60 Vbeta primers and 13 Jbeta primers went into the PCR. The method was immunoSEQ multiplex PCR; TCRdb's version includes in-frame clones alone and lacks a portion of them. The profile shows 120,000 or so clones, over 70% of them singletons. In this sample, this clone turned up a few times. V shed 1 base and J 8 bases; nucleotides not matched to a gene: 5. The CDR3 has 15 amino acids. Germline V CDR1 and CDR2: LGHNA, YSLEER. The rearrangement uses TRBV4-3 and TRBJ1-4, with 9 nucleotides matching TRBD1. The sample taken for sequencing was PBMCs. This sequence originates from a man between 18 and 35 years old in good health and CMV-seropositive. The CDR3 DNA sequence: TGCGCCAGCAGCCAAGGGACAGGGGATTTGGAAAAACTGTTTTTT. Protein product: CASSQGTGDLEKLFF.